These 9 T cell receptor beta chains came from one sample sequenced in a study of shared clonotypes between healthy human individuals. Sequenced by immunoSEQ multiplex PCR; TCRdb stores in-frame clones only, minus some. In the table there are 2,100,000 or so clones, 95% of which are singletons. What was sequenced was naive CD4+ T cells sorted from blood. The subset was: CD45RA+ positively selected. The receptors were gathered from a man between 18 and 35 years old in good health.

This chain joins TRBV2 and TRBJ2-3; D unresolved. Trimming shortened V by 1 base and J by 2 bases, and 4 bases separated the two germline ends. The CDR3 spans 13 residues. The germline CDR1 and CDR2 sequences are SNHLY and FYNNEI. The CDR3 region is CASSEEITDTQYF. The CDR3 bases are TGTGCCAGCAGTGAAGAAATCACAGATACGCAGTATTTT.

The rearrangement joins TRBV29-1 to TRBJ2-7; 12 nucleotides match TRBD1. The ends lost 5 bases at V and 2 bases at J; junction bases unmatched: 10. The CDR3 extends over 16 amino acids. Looked up from germline, CDR1 is SQVTM and CDR2 is ANQGSEA. This CDR3 reads CSVLLQGQGATYEQYF. The CDR3 DNA reads as TGCAGCGTTTTACTTCAGGGACAGGGGGCCACCTACGAGCAGTACTTC.

A note on this clone: The identical CDR3 is also encoded by other nucleotide sequences in the sample. The rearrangement links TRBV27 to TRBJ2-7, with 12 bases that match TRBD2. This CDR3 comprises 14 residues. Germline lookup yields CDR1 MNHEY and CDR2 SMNVEV (reference sequence). V dropped 5 bases and J dropped 3; count of bases not matched to a gene: 2. The CDR3 spells CASSRLAGVYEQYF. The CDR3 bases are TGTGCCAGCAGTAGACTAGCGGGGGTCTACGAGCAGTACTTC.

The chain links TRBV11-2 to TRBJ2-1, with 7 bases lining up with TRBD2. The CDR3 is 14 residues long. Trimming cost V 1 base and J 9 bases; bases outside gene matches: 6. Germline V gene sequence: CDR1 SGHAT, CDR2 FQNNGV. The CDR3 DNA reads TGTGCCAGCAGCTTAGGCGGGGGATACGGTGAGCAGTTCTTC. Translation gives CASSLGGGYGEQFF.

The chain is built from TRBV30 and TRBJ2-1; 9 nucleotides match TRBD2. The CDR3 sequence is 16 residues long. The junction had 14 bases not matched to a gene; V was cut back by 2 bases and J by 9 bases. Germline V lookup: CDR1 GTSNPN, CDR2 SVGIG (reference sequence). CDR3 in amino acids: CAWSKGTSTTGGEQFF. The CDR3 coding sequence is TGTGCCTGGAGTAAAGGGACTAGCACGACTGGGGGTGAGCAGTTCTTC.

This rearrangement joins TRBV6-1 to TRBJ1-6, with TRBD1 as a possible D gene (6 bases). This CDR3 has 16 residues. Trimming removed 2 bases at V and 6 bases at J, with 14 bases between. The germline gives CDR1 MNHNS, CDR2 SASEGT. The CDR3 coding sequence is TGTGCCAGCAGTGAATCTGGGACAATGGGTAATTCACCCCTCCACTTT. Its translation: CASSESGTMGNSPLHF.

V is TRBV6-6 and J is TRBJ1-1; 9 bases are a match to TRBD1. The CDR3 totals 14 residues. Germline V lookup: CDR1 MNHNY, CDR2 SVGAGI (reference sequence). V lost 6 bases to trimming and J lost 3 bases; unmatched junction nucleotides: 5. CDR3 in amino acids: CASRQQGAHTEAFF. The CDR3 bases are TGTGCCAGCAGACAACAGGGGGCGCACACTGAAGCTTTCTTT.

The CDR3 sequence is CASSPGVYNEQFF. The CDR3 DNA is TGTGCCAGCTCACCTGGGGTTTACAATGAGCAGTTCTTC. V and J are TRBV18 and TRBJ2-1; D unclear. The CDR3 consists of 13 residues. Per the germline V gene, CDR1 is KGHSH and CDR2 is LQKENI. Deletions cut 3 bases from V and 4 bases from J, with 7 bases between.

The genes are TRBV7-2 and TRBJ1-1; D is ambiguous. The CDR3 is 16 residues long. Germline CDR1 and CDR2: SGHTA and FQGNSA. The V end lost 0 bases, the J end lost 0 bases, and 11 bases lay between the germline ends. CDR3 amino acids: CASSLAGQGMNTEAFF. The CDR3 DNA is TGTGCCAGCAGCTTAGCAGGTCAAGGCATGAACACTGAAGCTTTCTTT.